The rows below give T cell receptor beta chains drawn from one sample of a study of vaccination and CD4 T cells after COVID-19. MiXCR was run by TCRdb on the PCR reads, yielding one entry per CDR3 protein. The sample records about 15,000 distinct CDR3 sequences, approximately 55% being singletons. Their antigen targets remain unknown. The sample consisted of CD4+ T cells from blood, cultured in vitro, taken before SARS-CoV-2 vaccination. The receptors stem from a human donor who had recovered from COVID-19. The CDR3 runs from the conserved cysteine through the conserved F or W. Each record gives: V gene, J gene, D gene, clone size, CDR3 protein, CDR3 DNA. The D gene is left open where the match is weak. Size is omitted from some rows. Given values are once, few, many or a class for expanded clones.

>TRBV20-1|TRBJ1-2|NA|few
CSASKGAGGYTF
TGCAGTGCTAGCAAAGGCGCGGGAGGCTACACCTTC
>TRBV20-1|TRBJ1-5|TRBD1|NA
CSAVPGTGMAWSNQPQHF
TGCAGTGCTGTACCCGGGACAGGGATGGCCTGGAGCAATCAGCCCCAGCATTTT
>TRBV6-1|TRBJ2-7|TRBD1|NA
CASSRQGLSYEQYF
TGTGCCAGCAGTCGACAGGGCCTCTCCTACGAGCAGTACTTC
>TRBV6-2/TRBV6-3|TRBJ2-2|NA|NA
CASSMVSGNTGELFF
TGTGCCAGCAGTATGGTTAGCGGGAACACCGGGGAGCTGTTTTTT
>TRBV20-1|TRBJ1-2|NA|few
CSARKVGYTF
TGCAGTGCTAGGAAGGTTGGATACACCTTC
>TRBV7-3|TRBJ1-5|NA|NA
CASSLDGGAQPQHF
TGTGCCAGCAGCCTCGACGGAGGAGCACAGCCCCAGCATTTT
>TRBV6-2/TRBV6-3|TRBJ1-5|NA|NA
CASSRILRTDSNQPQHF
TGTGCCAGCAGTAGAATATTGCGGACGGACAGCAATCAGCCCCAGCATTTT
>TRBV5-1|TRBJ2-7|TRBD2|NA
CASSTTSGNLYEQYF
TGCGCCAGCAGCACGACTAGCGGGAACCTCTACGAGCAGTACTTC
>TRBV20-1|TRBJ1-3|TRBD1|few
CSAQTGVGNTIYF
TGCAGTGCCCAAACAGGGGTGGGAAACACCATATATTTT
>TRBV7-2|TRBJ1-1|NA|NA
CASSFETGNTEAFF
TGTGCCAGCAGCTTTGAGACAGGGAACACTGAAGCTTTCTTT
>TRBV20-1|TRBJ2-7|TRBD2|NA
CSAGGASGGPHPYEQYF
TGCAGTGCTGGGGGGGCTAGCGGGGGTCCGCATCCCTACGAGCAGTACTTC
>TRBV20-1|TRBJ2-3|TRBD2|once
CSATETSATNTQYF
TGCAGTGCTACCGAGACTAGCGCAACAAATACGCAGTATTTT
>TRBV30|TRBJ1-1|NA|NA
CAWSGRMGLAEAFF
TGTGCCTGGAGTGGAAGAATGGGGCTCGCTGAAGCTTTCTTT
>TRBV10-3|TRBJ1-5|NA|NA
CAISESGNSNQPQHF
TGTGCCATCAGTGAGTCGGGGAATAGCAATCAGCCCCAGCATTTT
>TRBV6-1|TRBJ1-6|TRBD1|NA
CASSAGGSSYNSPLHF
TGTGCCAGCAGTGCAGGGGGGAGCTCCTATAATTCACCCCTCCACTTT
>TRBV5-4|TRBJ1-2|NA|NA
CASFREGRGYTF
TGTGCCAGCTTTCGTGAGGGTAGGGGCTACACCTTC
>TRBV6-5|TRBJ1-1|NA|NA
CASSYSEWTEAFF
TGTGCCAGCAGTTACTCGGAATGGACTGAAGCTTTCTTT
>TRBV12-3/TRBV12-4|TRBJ1-6|NA|NA
CASSHGHSPLHF
TGTGCCAGCAGTCACGGCCATTCACCCCTCCACTTT